These 29 T cell receptor beta chains originate from one sample sequenced in a study of early T cells in non-severe SARS-CoV-2 infection. TCRdb recomputed calls from the 5' RACE reads with MiXCR, one row per CDR3 protein. The sample has roughly 72,000 distinct CDR3 sequences; around 12% are singletons. The source was whole blood, collected at baseline. These TCRs come from an adult who was a healthcare worker with PCR-confirmed SARS-CoV-2 infection or an uninfected control (not recorded which).

The table lists this clonotype with a few counts. V usage is TRBV18 and J usage is TRBJ1-1; 7 bases align to TRBD1. Germline V gene lookup returns CDR1 KGHSH and CDR2 LQKENI. With V trimmed by 4 bases and J by 1 base, 12 bases remained unmatched. The CDR3 length is 17 residues. The CDR3 sequence is CASSLTRMGQTNTEAFF. CDR3 nucleotide sequence: TGTGCCAGCTCACTTACCCGAATGGGACAGACGAACACTGAAGCTTTCTTT.

This clonotype was seen a few times. The rearrangement uses TRBV20-1 and TRBJ2-7; D is undetermined. CDR3 size: 14 residues. CDR1 is DFQATT and CDR2 is SNEGSKA in the germline V gene (reference sequence). Trimming removed 5 bases from V and 3 bases from J, with 17 bases in between. The CDR3: CSAPRAGKGYEQYF. CDR3 nucleotide sequence: TGCAGTGCTCCAAGGGCCGGTAAGGGCTACGAGCAGTACTTC.

This clonotype was seen many times. This rearrangement joins TRBV7-9 to TRBJ1-5; 9 positions match TRBD1. V trimming: 4 bases; J trimming: 4 bases; junction bases outside the gene matches: 5. Per the germline V gene, CDR1 is SEHNR and CDR2 is FQNEAQ (reference sequence). The CDR3 length is 15 residues. This chain's CDR3 is CASSYGTGLNQPQHF. CDR3 nucleotides: TGTGCCAGCAGCTATGGGACAGGGCTGAATCAGCCCCAGCATTTT.

The V gene is TRBV20-1, the J gene TRBJ1-2, with D unclear. Deletions cut 3 bases from V and 4 bases from J, with 9 bases between. The CDR3 runs 12 residues. Germline V gene data show CDR1 as DFQATT and CDR2 as SNEGSKA (reference sequence). The CDR3 here is CSASQALYGYTF. Here the CDR3 DNA reads TGCAGTGCTAGTCAGGCTCTCTATGGCTACACCTTC.

This clonotype turned up a few times. The gene calls are TRBV6-5 and TRBJ2-1; TRBD1 matches 10 bases. J lost 9 bases, V lost 5 bases, and 4 bases had no gene match. This CDR3 comprises 13 residues. From germline, CDR1 is MNHEY and CDR2 SVGAGI. The CDR3 DNA is TGTGCCAGCAGTAAGGGACAGGGGAGTGAGCAGTTCTTC. Its protein is CASSKGQGSEQFF.

This clonotype was picked up many times. CDR3 amino acids: CASSVRGTDYEQYF. For the CDR3, the DNA is TGTGCCAGCAGCGTTAGAGGGACCGACTACGAGCAGTACTTC. The rearrangement links TRBV7-2 to TRBJ2-7, with D perhaps matching TRBD1 or TRBD2 (5 bases each). This CDR3 contains 14 residues. Germline CDR1 is SGHTA and CDR2 is FQGNSA. Trimming removed 5 bases from V and 3 bases from J, with 14 bases in between.

The V gene is TRBV7-9, the J gene TRBJ2-1; D is unresolved. Germline CDR1 and CDR2: SEHNR and FQNEAQ (reference sequence). The V and J ends lost 3 bases and 12 bases respectively, with 12 bases between them. The CDR3 runs to 12 residues. CDR3 nucleotide sequence: TGTGCCAGCAGCTTCCCGCTTGGTGGGCAGTTCTTC. This gives the protein CASSFPLGGQFF.

The rearrangement joins TRBV5-1 to TRBJ2-1; no clear D. The germline V and J ends were trimmed by 0 bases and 0 bases, with 7 bases remaining between them. The germline V gene has CDR1 SGHRS and CDR2 YFSETQ. CDR3 size: 15 residues. The CDR3 DNA sequence: TGCGCCAGCAGCTTGGGTAACCCCTCCTACAATGAGCAGTTCTTC. Its protein is CASSLGNPSYNEQFF. Filled out from reference TRBV5-1 and TRBJ2-1, the complete variable domain reads KAGVTQTPRYLIKTRGQQVTLSCSPISGHRSVSWYQQTPGQGLQFLFEYFSETQRNKGNFPGRFSGRQFSNSRSEMNVSTLELGDSALYLCASSLGNPSYNEQFFGPGTRLTVL.

This clonotype was picked up many times. The chain has TRBV20-1 and TRBJ2-6; D is unresolved. Germline V gene data show CDR1 as DFQATT and CDR2 as SNEGSKA (reference sequence). The length of the CDR3 is 14 residues. Trimming removed 3 bases at V and 0 bases at J, with 6 bases between. CDR3 sequence (DNA): TGCAGTGCTAGGGTTACCTCTGGGGCCAACGTCCTGACTTTC. This codes for CSARVTSGANVLTF.

This clonotype was found many times. This chain uses TRBV20-1 with TRBJ1-2; TRBD1 agrees at 10 bases. Germline CDR1 reads DFQATT; CDR2 reads SNEGSKA (reference sequence). Losses at the gene ends were 3 bases for V and 2 bases for J; bases not matched to a gene: 0. This CDR3 is 13 amino acids long. The CDR3 sequence is CSARGQGNYGYTF. The CDR3 DNA reads as TGCAGTGCTAGGGGACAGGGGAACTATGGCTACACCTTC.

V usage is TRBV6-4 and J usage is TRBJ2-3; D may be TRBD1 (5 bases). Trimming pared 0 bases from V and 2 bases from J, leaving 9 bases between. The CDR3 covers 15 residues. Looked up from germline, CDR1 is MRHNA and CDR2 is SNTAGT. In DNA form, the CDR3 reads TGTGCCAGCAGTGACTCATGGGGCTACACAGATACGCAGTATTTT. It is translated as CASSDSWGYTDTQYF.

This clonotype was detected only a few times. CDR3 in amino acids: CASSDRTAEKLFF. CDR3 DNA sequence: TGTGCCAGCAGCGATAGGACAGCAGAAAAACTGTTTTTT. V and J are TRBV7-8 and TRBJ1-4; maybe TRBD1 (6 bases). V lost 5 bases and J 8 bases, leaving 12 bases between the germline ends. CDR1 is SGHVS and CDR2 is FQNEAQ in the germline V gene. The CDR3 covers 13 residues.

Only a few counts were recorded for this clonotype. The chain has TRBV28 and TRBJ1-6; D uncertain. Germline-derived CDR1 and CDR2 are MDHEN and SYDVKM. The CDR3 extends over 12 amino acids. Deletions cut 4 bases from V and 8 bases from J, with 6 bases between. The CDR3 spells CASSSPYSPLHF. CDR3 nucleotides: TGTGCCAGCAGTTCCCCTTATTCACCCCTCCACTTT.

This clonotype occurred a few times. V and J are TRBV5-5 and TRBJ1-3; 7 bases agree with TRBD1. The CDR3 runs to 14 residues. Germline V lookup: CDR1 SGHKS, CDR2 YYEKEE (reference sequence). Trimming took 5 bases from V and 0 from J; bases not matched to a gene: 2. CDR3: CASRRQGSGNTIYF. CDR3 coding DNA: TGTGCCAGCAGACGACAGGGCTCTGGAAACACCATATATTTT. The full variable domain, completed using reference TRBV5-5 and TRBJ1-3, is DAGVTQSPTHLIKTRGQQVTLRCSPISGHKSVSWYQQVLGQGPQFIFQYYEKEERGRGNFPDRFSARQFPNYSSELNVNALLLGDSALYLCASRRQGSGNTIYFGEGSWLTVV.

The V gene is TRBV4-1, the J gene TRBJ1-1, with a possible D match to TRBD1 (5 bases). The CDR3 is 14 residues long. V was shortened by 5 bases and J by 4 bases, with 14 bases between the two germline ends. Germline-derived CDR1 and CDR2 are MGHRA and YSYEKL. CDR3 residues: CASSATPGGTEAFF. Here the CDR3 DNA reads TGCGCCAGCAGCGCGACACCTGGGGGCACTGAAGCTTTCTTT.

The chain couples TRBV6-6 to TRBJ1-3, with D possibly being TRBD1 (6 bases). The V gene lost 7 bases and the J gene lost 0 bases, with 16 bases spanning the gap. This CDR3 spans 16 amino acids. Per germline, CDR1 MNHNY and CDR2 SVGAGI (reference sequence). As DNA, the CDR3 is TGTGCCAGCACCCTGGGGGGGGCCCCCTCTGGAAACACCATATATTTT. Encoded protein: CASTLGGAPSGNTIYF.

This chain links TRBV6-5 with TRBJ2-6; D ambiguous. Germline CDR1 MNHEY, CDR2 SVGAGI. V shed 5 bases and J shed 0 bases, with 14 bases lying between them. The CDR3 is made up of 17 amino acids. CDR3 region: CASSRTVSSSGANVLTF. The CDR3 DNA reads TGTGCCAGCAGTCGGACGGTTTCGAGCTCTGGGGCCAACGTCCTGACTTTC.

This clonotype was seen a handful of times. The chain is built from TRBV10-3 and TRBJ1-2; D is unclear. In germline, CDR1 is ENHRY, CDR2 SYGVKD. Trimming stripped 1 base from V and 6 bases from J, with 15 bases between. The CDR3 spans 15 residues. The CDR3: CAISEWVPERDGYTF. The CDR3 region has the DNA TGTGCCATCAGTGAGTGGGTCCCGGAGCGGGATGGCTACACCTTC.

The V and J genes are TRBV28 and TRBJ2-6; D perhaps matches TRBD2 (5 bases). The V gene's germline CDR1 is MDHEN and CDR2 SYDVKM. The CDR3 sequence is 12 residues long. Trimming removed 7 bases at V and 10 bases at J, with 11 bases between. Here the CDR3 DNA reads TGTGCCAGCAACCGACTACAGAACGTCCTGACTTTC. Protein product: CASNRLQNVLTF.

The J gene is TRBJ1-6, the V gene TRBV3-1; possibly TRBD1 for D (5 bases). The V end lost 0 bases, the J end lost 11 bases, and 14 bases lay between the germline ends. Germline CDR1 LGHDT, CDR2 YNNKEL (reference sequence). The CDR3 runs to 15 residues. CDR3 in DNA: TGTGCCAGCAGCCAAGATCTCGGGACCGAAGCACCCCTCCACTTT. Translating gives CASSQDLGTEAPLHF.

This clonotype was seen a few times. The V call is TRBV12-3 or TRBV12-4, the J call TRBJ1-6; 8 nucleotides line up with TRBD1. Trimming cost V 4 bases and J 10 bases; bases outside gene matches: 9. This CDR3 has 15 residues. The CDR3 region has the DNA TGTGCCAGCAGTTCCCTCGGACAGGGCCGCTCACCCCTCCACTTT. This translates into CASSSLGQGRSPLHF.

CDR3 sequence reads: CASSLYLARNEQYF. DNA of the CDR3: TGTGCCAGCAGCTTGTACTTGGCGCGGAACGAGCAGTACTTC. The chain is built from TRBV5-5 and TRBJ2-7; D uncertain. The V and J ends lost 1 base and 5 bases respectively, with 13 bases between them. The germline V gene encodes CDR1 SGHKS and CDR2 YYEKEE (reference sequence). The CDR3 spans 14 residues.

This clonotype occurred a few times. CDR3 sequence reads: CASSFGSSMGNTIYF. The CDR3 region has the DNA TGCGCCAGCAGCTTTGGATCATCGATGGGAAACACCATATATTTT. The chain is built from TRBV5-1 and TRBJ1-3, with D hard to call. V was cut by 2 bases and J by 4 bases, with 13 bases left in between. The germline gives CDR1 SGHRS, CDR2 YFSETQ. The CDR3 runs to 15 residues.

This chain uses TRBV19 with TRBJ2-7, with 7 bases identical to TRBD2. The CDR3 is made up of 14 amino acids. The ends lost 5 bases at V and 0 bases at J; junction bases unmatched: 4. Germline lookup yields CDR1 LNHDA and CDR2 SQIVND (reference sequence). The CDR3 nucleotides read TGTGCCAGTAGTTGGGGAGGGGCCTCCTACGAGCAGTACTTC. It specifies CASSWGGASYEQYF. The full variable domain, its missing parts supplied by reference TRBV19 and TRBJ2-7, is DGGITQSPKYLFRKEGQNVTLSCEQNLNHDAMYWYRQDPGQGLRLIYYSQIVNDFQKGDIAEGYSVSREKKESFPLTVTSAQKNPTAFYLCASSWGGASYEQYFGPGTRLTVT.

This clonotype was counted a few times. This chain uses TRBV7-9 with TRBJ1-2; D uncertain. Trimming removed 2 bases from V and 8 bases from J, with 12 bases in between. Germline lookup yields CDR1 SEHNR and CDR2 FQNEAQ (reference sequence). The CDR3 totals 13 residues. The CDR3 spells CASSLNGGRGYTF. CDR3 sequence (DNA): TGTGCCAGCAGCTTAAACGGTGGCAGGGGCTACACCTTC.

The rearrangement uses TRBV7-9 and TRBJ1-2, with 7 bases aligning to TRBD1. After removal of 2 bases from V and 7 bases from J, the junction contained 13 bases not matched to a gene. The CDR3 spans 16 residues. CDR1 and CDR2 from the germline V gene are SEHNR and FQNEAQ (reference sequence). CDR3 region: CASSLMTAGGTSGYTF. CDR3 sequence (DNA): TGTGCCAGCAGCTTAATGACGGCAGGGGGAACCTCTGGCTACACCTTC.

The chain carries TRBV5-1 and TRBJ2-7, with 9 bases aligning to TRBD1. With V trimmed by 4 bases and J by 6 bases, 14 bases remained unmatched. The CDR3 runs 16 residues. In germline, CDR1 is SGHRS, CDR2 YFSETQ. CDR3 in amino acids: CASSTTPRDRDREQYF. The CDR3 nucleotides read TGCGCCAGCAGCACCACCCCTCGGGACAGGGACCGCGAGCAGTACTTC.

The V call is TRBV28, the J call TRBJ2-1; 7 bases are shared with TRBD2. V lost 5 bases and J lost 4; bases outside the gene matches: 8. CDR3 length equals 15 residues. Looked up from germline, CDR1 is MDHEN and CDR2 is SYDVKM. CDR3 bases: TGTGCCAGCAGTGCCCCGGGGGGAGGTTACAATGAGCAGTTCTTC. Protein product: CASSAPGGGYNEQFF.

This chain links TRBV2 with TRBJ2-4; TRBD2 matches 10 bases. Germline V lookup: CDR1 SNHLY, CDR2 FYNNEI. The CDR3 has 15 residues. V lost 7 bases to trimming and J lost 4 bases; unmatched junction nucleotides: 7. CDR3 nucleotide sequence: TGTGCCAGCAACACCGCTAGCGGGGGTAAAAACATTCAGTACTTC. Its translation: CASNTASGGKNIQYF.